This passage covers 3 T cell receptor beta chains from one sample sequenced in a study of Ad26.COV2.S vaccination and SARS-CoV-2 variants. Treatment of the sample: roughly 18 received Ad26.COV2.S at low or high dose, single or two shots; about five received placebo; per-sample allocation not given. Sampling took place 63 days after the first vaccine or placebo injection. Profiled with immunoSEQ multiplex PCR; TCRdb holds only in-frame clones, not every one. The profile shows over 300,000 clones, roughly four fifths of them singletons. The source material was peripheral blood, sampled in a trial of Ad26.COV2.S vaccine versus placebo. Receptors were obtained from a person between 18 and 65 years old who received the Ad26.COV2.S COVID-19 vaccine or a placebo.

The chain recombines TRBV4-1 with TRBJ2-7, with 7 bases fitting TRBD1. The CDR3 loop spans 14 amino acids. Trimming removed 5 bases from V and 0 bases from J; junction bases left unmatched: 4. Looked up from germline, CDR1 is MGHRA and CDR2 is YSYEKL. The CDR3 sequence: CASSVRDSSYEQYF. The CDR3 bases are TGCGCCAGCAGCGTACGGGACAGCTCCTACGAGCAGTACTTC.

V gene TRBV5-5 combines with J gene TRBJ1-6; TRBD1 aligns across 10 bases. This CDR3 is 17 amino acids long. The J segment lost 9 bases and the V segment lost 3 bases, leaving 12 bases of the junction unmatched. Per germline, CDR1 SGHKS and CDR2 YYEKEE (reference sequence). CDR3 protein: CASSSVPLGTGASPLHF. CDR3 DNA sequence: TGTGCCAGCAGCTCGGTTCCTTTAGGGACAGGGGCTTCACCCCTCCACTTT.

The chain combines TRBV11-2 with TRBJ2-3; D not certain. The length of the CDR3 is 13 residues. V was clipped by 7 bases and J by 3 bases, with 11 bases between them. The V gene's germline CDR1 is SGHAT and CDR2 FQNNGV. The CDR3 here is CASTPSTTDTQYF. The CDR3, as DNA: TGTGCCAGCACCCCTTCCACAACAGATACGCAGTATTTT.